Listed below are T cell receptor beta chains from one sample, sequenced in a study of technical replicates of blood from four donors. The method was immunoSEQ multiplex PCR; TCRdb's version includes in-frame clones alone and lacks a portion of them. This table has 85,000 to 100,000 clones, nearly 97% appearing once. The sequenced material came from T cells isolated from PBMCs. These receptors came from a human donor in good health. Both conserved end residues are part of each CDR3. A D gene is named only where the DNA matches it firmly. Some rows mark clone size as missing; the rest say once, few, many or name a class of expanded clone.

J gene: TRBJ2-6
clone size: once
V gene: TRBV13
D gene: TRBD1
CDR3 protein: CASSLYSPNRDRGYSGANVLTF
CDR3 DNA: TGTGCCAGCAGCTTATATAGCCCCAACCGGGACAGGGGGTACTCTGGGGCCAACGTCCTGACTTTC

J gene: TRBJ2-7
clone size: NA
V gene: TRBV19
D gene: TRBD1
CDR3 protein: CASSIGTGFSYEQYF
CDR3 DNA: TGTGCCAGTAGTATAGGGACAGGGTTCTCCTACGAGCAGTACTTC

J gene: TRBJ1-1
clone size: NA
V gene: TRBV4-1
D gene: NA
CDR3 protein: CASSQIILGEAFF
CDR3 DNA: TGCGCCAGCAGCCAAATCATCCTAGGAGAGGCTTTCTTT

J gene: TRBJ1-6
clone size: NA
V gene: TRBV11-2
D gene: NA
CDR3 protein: CASSSQGASVKLHF
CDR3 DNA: TGTGCCAGCAGCTCTCAAGGAGCATCGGTAAAACTCCACTTT

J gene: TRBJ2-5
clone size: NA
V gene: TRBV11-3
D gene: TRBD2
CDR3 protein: CASSQGLAGAQETQYF
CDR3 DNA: TGTGCCAGCAGCCAAGGACTAGCGGGAGCACAAGAGACCCAGTACTTC

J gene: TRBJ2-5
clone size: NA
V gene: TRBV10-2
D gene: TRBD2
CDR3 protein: CASGGELAGETQYF
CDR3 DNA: TGCGCCAGCGGTGGGGAACTAGCGGGAGAGACCCAGTACTTC

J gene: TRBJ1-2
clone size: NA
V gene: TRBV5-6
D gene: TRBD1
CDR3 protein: CASSFTTGGVYGYTF
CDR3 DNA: TGTGCCAGCAGCTTCACGACAGGGGGCGTCTATGGCTACACCTTC

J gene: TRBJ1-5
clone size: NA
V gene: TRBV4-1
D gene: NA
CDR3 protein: CASSQDRGSGQPQHF
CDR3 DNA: TGCGCCAGCAGCCAAGATCGGGGTTCGGGGCAGCCCCAGCATTTT

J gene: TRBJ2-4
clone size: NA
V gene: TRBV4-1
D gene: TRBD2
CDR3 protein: CASKILAGTGAKNIQYF
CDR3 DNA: TGCGCCAGCAAGATCCTAGCGGGGACCGGGGCCAAAAACATTCAGTACTTC

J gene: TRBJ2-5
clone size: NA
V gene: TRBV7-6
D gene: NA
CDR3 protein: CASSLGGGARETQYF
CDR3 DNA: TGTGCCAGCAGCTTAGGAGGCGGGGCTAGAGAGACCCAGTACTTC

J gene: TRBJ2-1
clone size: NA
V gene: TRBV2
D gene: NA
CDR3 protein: CASSGDLIGSSYNEQFF
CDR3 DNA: TGTGCCAGCAGCGGGGATCTGATTGGGAGCTCCTACAATGAGCAGTTCTTC

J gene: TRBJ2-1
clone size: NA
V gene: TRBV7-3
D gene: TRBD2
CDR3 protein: CASSHDSPSGEGYNEQFF
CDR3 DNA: TGTGCCAGCAGCCACGATAGTCCAAGCGGGGAGGGCTACAATGAGCAGTTCTTC

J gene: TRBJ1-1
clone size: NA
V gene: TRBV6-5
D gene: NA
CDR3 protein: CASRRQGSSTEAFF
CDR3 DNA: TGTGCCAGCAGACGTCAGGGAAGTAGCACTGAAGCTTTCTTT

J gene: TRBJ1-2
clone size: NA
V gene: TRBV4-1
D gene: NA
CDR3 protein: CASSQLWVGGHGYTF
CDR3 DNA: TGCGCCAGCAGCCAACTCTGGGTTGGCGGGCATGGCTACACCTTC

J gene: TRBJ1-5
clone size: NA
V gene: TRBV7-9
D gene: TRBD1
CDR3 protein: CASSVGTGNQPQHF
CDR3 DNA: TGTGCCAGCAGCGTAGGGACAGGAAATCAGCCCCAGCATTTT

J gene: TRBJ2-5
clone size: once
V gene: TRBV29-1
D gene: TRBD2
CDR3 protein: CSVDGSGTGTSGRGETQYF
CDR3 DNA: TGCAGCGTCGACGGGAGTGGCACCGGGACTAGCGGGAGAGGGGAGACCCAGTACTTC

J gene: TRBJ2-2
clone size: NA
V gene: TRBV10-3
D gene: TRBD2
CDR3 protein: CAISEGTGGLTGELFF
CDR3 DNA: TGTGCCATCAGTGAGGGAACGGGGGGGCTCACCGGGGAGCTGTTTTTT

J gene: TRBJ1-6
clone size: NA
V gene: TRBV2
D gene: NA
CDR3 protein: CAGRQASSYNSPLHF
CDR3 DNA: TGTGCCGGACGACAGGCGAGCTCCTATAATTCACCCCTCCACTTT

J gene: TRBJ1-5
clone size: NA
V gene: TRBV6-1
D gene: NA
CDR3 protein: CASWDARGTNQPQHF
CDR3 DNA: TGTGCCAGCTGGGATGCCAGGGGCACAAATCAGCCCCAGCATTTT

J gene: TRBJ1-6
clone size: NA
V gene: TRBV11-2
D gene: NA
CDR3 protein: CASSLVRGSPLHF
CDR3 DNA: TGTGCCAGCAGCTTAGTCCGGGGGTCACCCCTCCACTTT

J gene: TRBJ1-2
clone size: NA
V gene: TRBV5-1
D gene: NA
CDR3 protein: CASSPLAGAEYGYTF
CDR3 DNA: TGCGCCAGCAGCCCCTTAGCAGGGGCAGAGTATGGCTACACCTTC

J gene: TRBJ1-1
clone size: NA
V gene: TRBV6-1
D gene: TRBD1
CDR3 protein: CASSEAWAGGLWTEAFF
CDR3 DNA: TGTGCCAGCAGTGAAGCCTGGGCAGGGGGCTTATGGACTGAAGCTTTCTTT

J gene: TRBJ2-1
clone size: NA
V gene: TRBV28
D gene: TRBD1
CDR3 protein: CASSFPGQGRDNEQFF
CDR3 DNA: TGTGCCAGCAGTTTCCCGGGACAGGGTAGGGATAATGAGCAGTTCTTC

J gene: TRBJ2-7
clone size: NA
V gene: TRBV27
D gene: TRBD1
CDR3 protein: CARLVDRGPSASYEQYF
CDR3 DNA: TGTGCCAGGTTAGTAGACAGGGGCCCGTCGGCGTCCTACGAGCAGTACTTC

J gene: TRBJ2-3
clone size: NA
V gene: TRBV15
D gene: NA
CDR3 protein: CATSGVAVVDTQYF
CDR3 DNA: TGTGCCACCAGCGGGGTAGCGGTTGTTGATACGCAGTATTTT

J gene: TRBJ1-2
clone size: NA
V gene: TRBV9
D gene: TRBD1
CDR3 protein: CASSGGTGAGYTF
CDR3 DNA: TGTGCCAGCAGCGGCGGGACAGGGGCCGGCTACACCTTC

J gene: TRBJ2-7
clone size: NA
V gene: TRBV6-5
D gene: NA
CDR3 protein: CASRRHGSSYEQYF
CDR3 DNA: TGTGCCAGCCGGCGGCACGGGAGCTCCTACGAGCAGTACTTC

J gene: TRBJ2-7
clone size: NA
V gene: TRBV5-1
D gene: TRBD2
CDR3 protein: CASSFGGGLYEQYF
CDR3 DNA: TGCGCCAGCAGCTTCGGGGGAGGGCTCTACGAGCAGTACTTC

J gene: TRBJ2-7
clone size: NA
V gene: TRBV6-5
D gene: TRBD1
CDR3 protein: CASSRDRYEQYF
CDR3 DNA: TGTGCCAGCAGCAGGGACAGGTACGAGCAGTACTTC

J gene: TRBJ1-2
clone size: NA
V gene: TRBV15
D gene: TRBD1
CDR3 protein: CATSRGQGDYGYTF
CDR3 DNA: TGTGCCACCAGCAGAGGACAGGGGGACTATGGCTACACCTTC

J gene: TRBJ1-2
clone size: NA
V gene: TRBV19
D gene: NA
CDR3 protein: CASTRQRESYGYTF
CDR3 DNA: TGTGCCAGTACTAGACAGCGTGAAAGCTATGGCTACACCTTC

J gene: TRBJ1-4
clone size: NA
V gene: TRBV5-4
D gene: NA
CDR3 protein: CASSLGGANEKLFF
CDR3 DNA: TGTGCCAGCAGCTTGGGGGGAGCTAATGAAAAACTGTTTTTT

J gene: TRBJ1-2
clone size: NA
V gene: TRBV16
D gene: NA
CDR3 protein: CASSQLYSTDGYTF
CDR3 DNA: TGTGCCAGCAGCCAATTATACTCGACAGATGGCTACACCTTC

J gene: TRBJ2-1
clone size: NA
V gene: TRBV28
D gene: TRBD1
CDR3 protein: CASSLTGGRYNEQFF
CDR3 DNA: TGTGCCAGCAGTCTAACAGGGGGCCGATACAATGAGCAGTTCTTC

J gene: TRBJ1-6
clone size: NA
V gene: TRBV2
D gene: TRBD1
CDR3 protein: CASSGDRGSPLHF
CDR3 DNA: TGTGCCAGCAGCGGGGACAGGGGTTCACCCCTCCACTTT

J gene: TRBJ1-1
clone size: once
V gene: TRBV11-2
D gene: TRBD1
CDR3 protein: CASSSPRTGVGGNTEAFF
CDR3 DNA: TGTGCCAGCAGCTCCCCCCGGACAGGGGTAGGAGGGAACACTGAAGCTTTCTTT

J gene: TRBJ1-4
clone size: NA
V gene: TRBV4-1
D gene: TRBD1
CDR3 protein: CASNLGTDYEKLFF
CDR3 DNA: TGCGCCAGCAACCTCGGGACAGATTATGAAAAACTGTTTTTT

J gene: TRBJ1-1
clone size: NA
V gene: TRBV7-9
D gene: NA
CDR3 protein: CASSLGPGRNTEAFF
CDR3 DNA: TGTGCCAGCAGCTTAGGCCCGGGGAGGAACACTGAAGCTTTCTTT

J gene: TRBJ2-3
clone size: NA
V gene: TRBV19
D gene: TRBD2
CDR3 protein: CASRPIGTSPPDTQYF
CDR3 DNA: TGTGCCAGTAGACCCATAGGGACTAGTCCCCCAGATACGCAGTATTTT

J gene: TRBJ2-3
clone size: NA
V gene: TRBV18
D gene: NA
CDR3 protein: CASSRGGSTDTQYF
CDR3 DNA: TGTGCCAGCTCACGCGGGGGCAGCACAGATACGCAGTATTTT

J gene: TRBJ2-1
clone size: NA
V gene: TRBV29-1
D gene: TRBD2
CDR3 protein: CSVRLAGSVTYNEQFF
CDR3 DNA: TGCAGCGTCCGTCTAGCGGGAAGTGTCACCTACAATGAGCAGTTCTTC

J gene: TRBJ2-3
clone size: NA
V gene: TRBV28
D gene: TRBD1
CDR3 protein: CASTGTAHTDTQYF
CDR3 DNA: TGTGCCAGCACGGGGACAGCTCACACAGATACGCAGTATTTT

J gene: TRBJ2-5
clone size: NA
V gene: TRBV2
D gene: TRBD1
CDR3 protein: CASRRTGYQETQYF
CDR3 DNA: TGTGCCAGCAGGAGGACAGGGTACCAAGAGACCCAGTACTTC